This is a list of T cell receptor beta chains from one sample in a study of long-term antiretroviral therapy in people with HIV. Assay: immunoSEQ multiplex PCR; the TCRdb copy retains only in-frame clones and omits some. The sample shows around 21,000 clones, 81% of them seen only once. The input for sequencing was unsorted PBMCs, taken 0.1 years before starting antiretroviral therapy. All receptors derive from a man aged 35-49 years with HIV. The CDR3 runs from the conserved cysteine through the conserved F or W. Fields, in order: V gene, clone size, D gene, J gene, CDR3 protein, CDR3 DNA. The D gene is left open where the match is weak. Size is omitted from some rows. Given values are once, few, many or a class for expanded clones.

TRBV6-6	-	TRBD2	TRBJ2-3	CASSLGLAGSTDTQYF	TGTGCCAGCAGTCTTGGACTAGCGGGTAGCACAGATACGCAGTATTTT
TRBV27	few	-	TRBJ2-7	CASSLSVQVQGEQYF	TGTGCCAGCAGTTTATCTGTCCAGGTTCAGGGCGAGCAGTACTTC
TRBV2	-	-	TRBJ2-4	CASSEGALASDHGHF	TGTGCCAGCAGTGAAGGGGCTCTAGCGTCTGACCACGGGCACTTC
TRBV15	-	-	TRBJ2-1	CATSRGGNNEQFF	TGTGCCACCAGCAGAGGAGGGAACAATGAGCAGTTCTTC
TRBV28	-	TRBD1	TRBJ1-5	CASSLSPHRTGLEHQPQHF	TGTGCCAGCAGTTTATCCCCTCATAGGACAGGGTTAGAACATCAGCCCCAGCATTTT
TRBV29-1	-	TRBD2	TRBJ2-1	CSVGLGAGGNEQFF	TGCAGCGTTGGGCTCGGGGCGGGGGGGAATGAGCAGTTCTTC
TRBV6-5	-	-	TRBJ1-5	CASSYPGYSNQPQHF	TGTGCCAGCAGTTACCCAGGGTATAGCAATCAGCCCCAGCATTTT
TRBV6-5	-	-	TRBJ1-4	CASRQGLTREKLFF	TGTGCCAGCAGGCAGGGTTTAACGAGGGAAAAACTGTTTTTT
TRBV7-2	-	-	TRBJ1-2	CASSLEWRSGYTF	TGTGCCAGCAGCTTAGAGTGGCGATCGGGCTACACCTTC
TRBV7-6	-	-	TRBJ1-3	CASSSPGNTIYF	TGTGCCAGCAGCTCTCCTGGAAACACCATATATTTT
TRBV4-3	-	-	TRBJ1-4	CASSPLNEKLFF	TGCGCCAGCAGCCCTTTGAATGAAAAACTGTTTTTT
TRBV6-5	-	-	TRBJ1-2	CASSSLDRYGYTF	TGTGCCAGCAGTTCCCTGGACCGGTATGGCTACACCTTC
TRBV5-4	-	TRBD1	TRBJ2-4	CASSLPGGNKKNIQYF	TGTGCCAGCAGCTTGCCAGGGGGCAATAAGAAAAACATTCAGTACTTC
TRBV10-1	-	-	TRBJ2-3	CASSELAGTRDTQYF	TGCGCCAGCAGTGAGCTGGCGGGAACAAGAGATACGCAGTATTTT
TRBV6-6	-	-	TRBJ2-7	CASSPTTGYEQYF	TGTGCCAGCAGTCCTACGACAGGCTACGAGCAGTACTTC
TRBV18	-	TRBD1	TRBJ2-1	CASSPTGQGGSNEQFF	TGTGCCAGCTCACCGACTGGACAGGGAGGATCCAATGAGCAGTTCTTC
TRBV30	-	-	TRBJ1-2	CAWSITGFDNYGYTF	TGTGCCTGGAGTATTACAGGGTTCGATAACTATGGCTACACCTTC
TRBV7-8	-	-	TRBJ2-7	CASSLEVTELSYEQYF	TGTGCCAGCAGCTTAGAAGTGACGGAACTCTCCTACGAGCAGTACTTC
TRBV2	-	TRBD1	TRBJ2-3	CASSRQGVDTQYF	TGTGCCAGCAGTCGACAGGGAGTAGATACGCAGTATTTT
TRBV10-3	-	TRBD1	TRBJ2-5	CAIGAGTGTGETQYF	TGTGCCATCGGAGCCGGGACAGGGACCGGGGAGACCCAGTACTTC
TRBV2	-	TRBD1	TRBJ1-6	CASSDPRQGVSPLHF	TGTGCCAGCAGTGATCCTCGACAGGGGGTTTCACCCCTCCACTTT
TRBV5-8	few	-	TRBJ2-7	CASSLRHEQYF	TGTGCCAGCAGCTTGCGGCACGAGCAGTACTTC
TRBV6-1	-	-	TRBJ1-5	CASRGTGLANQPQHF	TGTGCCAGCAGGGGGACGGGCTTAGCGAATCAGCCCCAGCATTTT
TRBV27	few	-	TRBJ2-5	CASSPSAGGGTQYF	TGTGCCAGCAGTCCGTCGGCAGGGGGGGGGACCCAGTACTTC